This T cell receptor (beta chain) appears in the sequencing data of a study of blood T cell repertoires in COVID-19 (dated by TCRdb to 2018 to 2021). As for the study more broadly: Collaborator samples came from the United States, Italy and Spain and covered acute and convalescent phases of COVID-19. Deeply sampled blood TCRbeta repertoires from subjects exposed to, actively infected with, or recovered from COVID-19 were included in the dataset. Where HLA class I and class II types were available, the types were taken from metadata supplied by the sample provider, not from assay-based typing. The repertoires were made available in a free public database intended to serve as a resource for research on the immune response to SARS-CoV-2. The prospective study material was composed of cDNA or gDNA derived from T cells, B-cell-depleted T cells, or PBMCs. The sample metadata nearly always contained a de-identified subject ID, COVID-19 status, age in years and sex. The samples were drawn from two sources: the first 160 participants of the ongoing ImmuneRACE study, and 1,000 to 1,500 subjects contributed by 6 global collaborators.

TCRbeta CDR3 regions were amplified from genomic DNA by means of the immunoSEQ Assay, a bias-controlled multiplex PCR. Per the original workflow: Within the assay, amplification of reference gene primers was used to estimate how many nucleated cells each sample contained. To quantify the absolute abundance of each unique TCRbeta CDR3 rearrangement, sequence reads were collapsed and filtered. For each sample, productive Simpson clonality was calculated as the square root of Simpson's diversity index across productive rearrangements. Sourced from immuneACCESS, this table was stored by TCRdb with only in-frame sequences that have V and J called. A share of the clones is absent; for the studies checked, an unresolved V gene accounts for under half, and the remainder has no known explanation. V and J calls and clone size are given by that table; D and trimming were obtained from the DNA. Counted in this sample were around 200,000 clones; roughly 86% of them appeared once. The ten largest clones add up to 5.5% to 8.5% of the sample.

Broader findings and caveats from the paper: The quantity of clinical and demographic metadata differed by source and by participant and was supplied without curation.

Each collaborating institution followed its own protocols to collect whole blood in K2EDTA tubes. For TCRbeta analysis, collaborators shipped samples as frozen whole blood, isolated PBMCs, or DNA extracted from either of those sample types. On this clone itself: The specificity of this receptor is unknown. Base qualities were left out, and no much larger clone turns up one base away.

This sequence was found in a woman of 80 years or more in a cohort sampled during active or convalescent COVID-19. Sequencing was performed on peripheral blood.

The DNA reads as follows: TGTGCCAGCAGCCAAGTCTCAGACAGGGGCTACACCTTC. This is translated as CASSQVSDRGYTF. The chain is made from TRBV3-1 (or the pseudogene TRBV3-2) and TRBJ1-2, with TRBD1 perhaps the D gene, on 6 matching bases. The CDR3, cysteine through phenylalanine, is 13 amino acids long. CDR3 DNA is the only sequence kept; it has 39 bases, read in frame from the first base. Trimming removed 1 base from V and 8 bases from J, leaving 11 bases between the germline ends. According to the germline V gene (reference sequence), CDR1 reads LGHDT and CDR2 reads YNNKEL.